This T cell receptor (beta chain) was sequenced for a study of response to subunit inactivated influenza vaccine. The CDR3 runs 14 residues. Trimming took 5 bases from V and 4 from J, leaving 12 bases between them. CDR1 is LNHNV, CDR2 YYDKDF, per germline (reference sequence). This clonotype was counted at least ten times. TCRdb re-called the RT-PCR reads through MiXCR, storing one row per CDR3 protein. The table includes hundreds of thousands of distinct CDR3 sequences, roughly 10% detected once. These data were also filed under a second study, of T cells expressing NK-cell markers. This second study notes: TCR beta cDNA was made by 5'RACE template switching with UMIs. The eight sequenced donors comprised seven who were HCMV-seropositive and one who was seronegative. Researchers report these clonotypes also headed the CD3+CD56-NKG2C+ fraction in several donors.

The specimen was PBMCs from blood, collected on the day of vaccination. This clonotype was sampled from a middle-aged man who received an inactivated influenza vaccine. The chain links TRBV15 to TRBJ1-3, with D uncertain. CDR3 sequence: CATSEDASGNTIYF. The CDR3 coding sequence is TGTGCCACCAGCGAAGATGCTTCGGGAAACACCATATATTTT.